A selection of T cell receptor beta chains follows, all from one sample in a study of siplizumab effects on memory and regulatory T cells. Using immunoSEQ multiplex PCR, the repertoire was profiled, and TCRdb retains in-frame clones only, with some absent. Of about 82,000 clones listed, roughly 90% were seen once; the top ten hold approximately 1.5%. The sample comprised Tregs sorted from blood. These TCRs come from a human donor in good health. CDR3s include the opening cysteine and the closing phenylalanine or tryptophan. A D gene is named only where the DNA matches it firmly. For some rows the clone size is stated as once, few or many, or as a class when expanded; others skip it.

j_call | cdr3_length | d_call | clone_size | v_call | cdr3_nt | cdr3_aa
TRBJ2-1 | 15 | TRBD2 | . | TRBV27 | TGTGCCAGCAGTACCACCCGCGGGGGGAGCTATGAGCAGTTCTTC | CASSTTRGGSYEQFF
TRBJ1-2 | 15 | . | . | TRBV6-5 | TGTGCCAGCAGTTACTCCATAGGGGGAGGATATGGCTACACCTTC | CASSYSIGGGYGYTF
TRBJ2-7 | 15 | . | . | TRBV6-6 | TGTGCCAGCAGCCACCGGGCCCAAGGCGCCTACGAGCAGTACTTC | CASSHRAQGAYEQYF
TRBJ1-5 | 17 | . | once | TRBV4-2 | TGTGCCAGCAGCCACCCGGCCGGAAGGGGCCTCAATCAGCCCCAGCATTTT | CASSHPAGRGLNQPQHF
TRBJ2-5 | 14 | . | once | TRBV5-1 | TGCGCCAGCACCCTGGGGGCTCAAACCGAGACCCAGTACTTC | CASTLGAQTETQYF
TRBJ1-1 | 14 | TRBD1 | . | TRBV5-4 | TGTGCCAGCAGCCAACAAGGACAGGGTTCTGAAGCTTTCTTT | CASSQQGQGSEAFF
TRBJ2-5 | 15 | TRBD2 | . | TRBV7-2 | TGTGCCACTGGATGGGCGACTAGCGGGGGGGAGACCCAGTACTTC | CATGWATSGGETQYF
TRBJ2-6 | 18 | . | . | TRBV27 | TGTGCCAGCAAAAGGGGCGGACTTTGGGTTTCCGGGGCCAACGTCCTGACTTTC | CASKRGGLWVSGANVLTF
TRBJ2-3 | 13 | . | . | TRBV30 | TGTGCCCGCCGGACAAGAAGCACAGATACGCAGTATTTT | CARRTRSTDTQYF
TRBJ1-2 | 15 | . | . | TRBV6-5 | TGTGCCAGCAGTTACTCGGTTATAGCTAACTATGGCTACACCTTC | CASSYSVIANYGYTF
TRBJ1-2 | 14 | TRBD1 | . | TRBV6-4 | TGTGCCAGCAGTGACTTACAGGGGGCTGGGGGCTACACCTTC | CASSDLQGAGGYTF
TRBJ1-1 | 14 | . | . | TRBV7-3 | TGTGCCAGCAGCCTACAGGGTGTCGACACTGAAGCTTTCTTT | CASSLQGVDTEAFF
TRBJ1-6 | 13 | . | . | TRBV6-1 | TGTGCCAGCACCCCTAGCGGGGGTTCACCCCTCCACTTT | CASTPSGGSPLHF
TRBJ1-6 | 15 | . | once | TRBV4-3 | TGCGCCAGCAGCCAAGTCGACCGTGACGATTCACCCCTCCACTTT | CASSQVDRDDSPLHF
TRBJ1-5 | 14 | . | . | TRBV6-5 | TGTGCCAGCAACCCGGCGGGAGGCAATCAGCCCCAGCATTTT | CASNPAGGNQPQHF
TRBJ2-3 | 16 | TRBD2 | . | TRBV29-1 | TGCAGCGTAGCGATGACGGGACTAGCGGCCACAGATACGCAGTATTTT | CSVAMTGLAATDTQYF
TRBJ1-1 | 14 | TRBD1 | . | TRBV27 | TGTGCCAGCAGTAACAGGGGGCGGAGTACTGAAGCTTTCTTT | CASSNRGRSTEAFF
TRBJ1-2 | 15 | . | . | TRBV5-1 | TGCGCCAGCCGAATCGAACCGCTACTAAACTATGGCTACACCTTC | CASRIEPLLNYGYTF
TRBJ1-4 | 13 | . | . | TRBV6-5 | TGTGCCAGCAGTGGGCTTGCTAATGAAAAACTGTTTTTT | CASSGLANEKLFF
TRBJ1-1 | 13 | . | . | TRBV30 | TGTGCCTGGGGGGGGCCACTCGACACTGAAGCTTTCTTT | CAWGGPLDTEAFF
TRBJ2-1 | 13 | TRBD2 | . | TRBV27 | TGTGCCAGCAGTTTTGCGGGGGTCAATGAGCAGTTCTTC | CASSFAGVNEQFF
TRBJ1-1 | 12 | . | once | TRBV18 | TGTGCCAGCTCACAGGGGAACACTGAAGCTTTCTTT | CASSQGNTEAFF
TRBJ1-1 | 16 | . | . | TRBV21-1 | TGTGCCAGCAGCTCGGCCAAAGGCACCCGGAACACTGAAGCTTTCTTT | CASSSAKGTRNTEAFF
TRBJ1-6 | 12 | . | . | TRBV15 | TGTGCCACCAGCGCACGTTATTCACCCCTCCACTTT | CATSARYSPLHF
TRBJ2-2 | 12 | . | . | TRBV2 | TGTGCCACCGCGACTGACACCGGGGAGCTGTTTTTT | CATATDTGELFF
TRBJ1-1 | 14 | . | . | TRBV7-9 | TGTGCCAGCAGCTACGGCAGCATGAACACTGAAGCTTTCTTT | CASSYGSMNTEAFF
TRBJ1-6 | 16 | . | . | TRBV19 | TGTGCCAGTAGAGATTTTTTGAGCTCCTATAATTCACCCCTCCACTTT | CASRDFLSSYNSPLHF
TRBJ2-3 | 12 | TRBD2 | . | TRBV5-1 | TGCGCCAGCGGGGGACTAGCGGATACGCAGTATTTT | CASGGLADTQYF